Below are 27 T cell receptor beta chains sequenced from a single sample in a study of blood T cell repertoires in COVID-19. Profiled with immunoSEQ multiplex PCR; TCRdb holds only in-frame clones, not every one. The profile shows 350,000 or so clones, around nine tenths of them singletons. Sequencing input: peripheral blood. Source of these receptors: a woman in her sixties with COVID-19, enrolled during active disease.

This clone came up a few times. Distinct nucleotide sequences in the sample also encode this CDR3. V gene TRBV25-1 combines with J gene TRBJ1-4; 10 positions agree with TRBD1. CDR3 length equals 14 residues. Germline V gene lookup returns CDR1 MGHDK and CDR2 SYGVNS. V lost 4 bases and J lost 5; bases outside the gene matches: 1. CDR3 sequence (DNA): TGTGCCAGCAGTGTGGGACAGGGGAATGAAAAACTGTTTTTT. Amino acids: CASSVGQGNEKLFF.

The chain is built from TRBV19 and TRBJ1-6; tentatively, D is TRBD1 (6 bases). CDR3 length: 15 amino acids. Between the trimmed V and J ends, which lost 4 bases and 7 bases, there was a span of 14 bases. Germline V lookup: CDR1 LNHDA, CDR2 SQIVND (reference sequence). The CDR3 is CASSNPGQGNSPLHF. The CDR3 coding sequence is TGTGCCAGTAGTAACCCGGGGCAGGGGAATTCACCCCTCCACTTT. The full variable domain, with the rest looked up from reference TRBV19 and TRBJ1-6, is DGGITQSPKYLFRKEGQNVTLSCEQNLNHDAMYWYRQDPGQGLRLIYYSQIVNDFQKGDIAEGYSVSREKKESFPLTVTSAQKNPTAFYLCASSNPGQGNSPLHFGNGTRLTVT.

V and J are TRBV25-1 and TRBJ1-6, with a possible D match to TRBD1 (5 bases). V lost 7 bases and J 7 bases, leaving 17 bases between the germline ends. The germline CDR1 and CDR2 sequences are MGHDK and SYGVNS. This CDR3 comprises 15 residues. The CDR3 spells CASTLGHFGNSPLHF. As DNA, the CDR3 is TGTGCCAGCACCCTAGGACATTTTGGGAATTCACCCCTCCACTTT.

The CDR3 loop is CASSPRSGRFDEQFF. In DNA form, the CDR3 reads TGTGCCAGCTCCCCCCGCTCGGGTCGTTTCGATGAGCAGTTCTTC. This rearrangement joins TRBV18 to TRBJ2-1; D is uncertain. V was cut by 6 bases and J by 8 bases, with 20 bases left in between. The CDR3 spans 15 residues. Looked up from germline, CDR1 is KGHSH and CDR2 is LQKENI.

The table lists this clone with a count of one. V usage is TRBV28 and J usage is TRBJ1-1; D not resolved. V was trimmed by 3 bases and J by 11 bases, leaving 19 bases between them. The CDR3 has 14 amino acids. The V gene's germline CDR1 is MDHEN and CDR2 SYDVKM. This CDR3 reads CASSFLGRPDRAFF. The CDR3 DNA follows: TGTGCCAGCAGTTTCCTGGGCAGACCCGATCGGGCTTTCTTT.

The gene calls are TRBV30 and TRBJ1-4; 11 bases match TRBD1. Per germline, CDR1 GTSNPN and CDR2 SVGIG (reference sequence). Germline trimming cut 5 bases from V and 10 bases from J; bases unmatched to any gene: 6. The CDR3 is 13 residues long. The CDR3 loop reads CAWVGQGVGKLFF. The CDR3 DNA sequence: TGTGCCTGGGTGGGACAGGGGGTCGGAAAACTGTTTTTT.

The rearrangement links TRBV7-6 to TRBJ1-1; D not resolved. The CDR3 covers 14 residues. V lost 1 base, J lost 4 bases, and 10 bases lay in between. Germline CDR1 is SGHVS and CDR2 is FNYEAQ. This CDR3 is CASSLEAAVTEAFF. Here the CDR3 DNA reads TGTGCCAGCAGCTTAGAGGCGGCGGTCACTGAAGCTTTCTTT.

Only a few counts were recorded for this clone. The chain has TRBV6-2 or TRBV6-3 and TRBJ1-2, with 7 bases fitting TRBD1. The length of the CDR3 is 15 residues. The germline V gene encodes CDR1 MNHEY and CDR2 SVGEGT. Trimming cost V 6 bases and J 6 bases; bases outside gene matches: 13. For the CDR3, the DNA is TGTGCCAGCAGCGGATTACAGGGGAGAGGCAATGGCTACACCTTC. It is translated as CASSGLQGRGNGYTF.

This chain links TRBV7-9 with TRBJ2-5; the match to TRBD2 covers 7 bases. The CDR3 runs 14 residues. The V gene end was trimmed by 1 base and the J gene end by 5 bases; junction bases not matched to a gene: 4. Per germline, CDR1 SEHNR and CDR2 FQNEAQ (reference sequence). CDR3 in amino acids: CASSLGGGGETQYF. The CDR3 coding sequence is TGTGCCAGCAGCTTAGGCGGGGGAGGGGAGACCCAGTACTTC.

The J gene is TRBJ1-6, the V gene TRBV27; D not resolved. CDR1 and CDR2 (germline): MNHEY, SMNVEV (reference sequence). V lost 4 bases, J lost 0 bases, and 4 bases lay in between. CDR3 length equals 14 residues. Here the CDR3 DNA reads TGTGCCAGCAGTTACAGCTCCTATAATTCACCCCTCCACTTT. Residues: CASSYSSYNSPLHF.

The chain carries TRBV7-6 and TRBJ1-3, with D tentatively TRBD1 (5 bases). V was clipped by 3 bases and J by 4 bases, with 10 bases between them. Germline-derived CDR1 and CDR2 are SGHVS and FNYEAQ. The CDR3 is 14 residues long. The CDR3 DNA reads TGTGCCAGCAGCTTGGGGCAGACCGGAAACACCATATATTTT. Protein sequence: CASSLGQTGNTIYF.

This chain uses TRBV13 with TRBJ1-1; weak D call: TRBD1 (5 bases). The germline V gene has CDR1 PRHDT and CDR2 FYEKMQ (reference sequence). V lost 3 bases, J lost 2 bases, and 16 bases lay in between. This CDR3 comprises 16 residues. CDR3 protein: CASSLRYPQGNTEAFF. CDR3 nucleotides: TGTGCCAGCAGCTTGCGCTACCCCCAGGGAAACACTGAAGCTTTCTTT.

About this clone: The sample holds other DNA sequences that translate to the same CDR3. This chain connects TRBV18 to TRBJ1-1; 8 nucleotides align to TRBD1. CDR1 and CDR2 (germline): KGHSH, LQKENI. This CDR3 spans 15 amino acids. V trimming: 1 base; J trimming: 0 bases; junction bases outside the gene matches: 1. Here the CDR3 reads CASSPRTGMNTEAFF. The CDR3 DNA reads TGTGCCAGCTCACCACGGACAGGGATGAACACTGAAGCTTTCTTT.

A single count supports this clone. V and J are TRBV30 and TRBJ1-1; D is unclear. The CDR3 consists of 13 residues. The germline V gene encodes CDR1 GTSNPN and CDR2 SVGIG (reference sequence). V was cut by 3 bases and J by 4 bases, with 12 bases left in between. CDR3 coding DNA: TGTGCCTGGAGCCCACTCCCGGGCACTGAAGCTTTCTTT. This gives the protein CAWSPLPGTEAFF.

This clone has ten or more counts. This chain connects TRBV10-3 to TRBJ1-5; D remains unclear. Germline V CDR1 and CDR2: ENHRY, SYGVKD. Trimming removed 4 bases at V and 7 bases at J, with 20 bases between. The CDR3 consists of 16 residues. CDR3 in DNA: TGTGCCATCAGTGCAACCGACGGACGGGGAGAACAGCCCCAGCATTTT. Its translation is CAISATDGRGEQPQHF.

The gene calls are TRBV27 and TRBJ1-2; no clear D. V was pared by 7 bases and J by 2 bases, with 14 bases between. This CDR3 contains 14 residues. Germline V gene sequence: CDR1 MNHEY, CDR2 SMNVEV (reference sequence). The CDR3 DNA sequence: TGTGCCAGCAATCCCCGACCGGGAAACTATGGCTACACCTTC. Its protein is CASNPRPGNYGYTF.

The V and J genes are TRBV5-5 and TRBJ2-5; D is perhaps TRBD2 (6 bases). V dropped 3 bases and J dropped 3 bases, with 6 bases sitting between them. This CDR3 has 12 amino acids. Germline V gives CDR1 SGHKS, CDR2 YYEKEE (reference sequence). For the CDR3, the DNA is TGTGCCAGCAGCTCGGGAGAAGAGACCCAGTACTTC. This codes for CASSSGEETQYF.

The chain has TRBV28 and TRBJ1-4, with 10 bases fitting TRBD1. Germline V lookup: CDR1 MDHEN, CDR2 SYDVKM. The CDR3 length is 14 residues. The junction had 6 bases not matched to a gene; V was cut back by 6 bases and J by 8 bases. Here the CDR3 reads CASSLDRGREKLFF. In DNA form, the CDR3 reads TGTGCCAGCAGCCTGGACAGGGGGAGGGAAAAACTGTTTTTT. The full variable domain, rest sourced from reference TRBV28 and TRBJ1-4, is DVKVTQSSRYLVKRTGEKVFLECVQDMDHENMFWYRQDPGLGLRLIYFSYDVKMKEKGDIPEGYSVSREKKERFSLILESASTNQTSMYLCASSLDRGREKLFFGSGTQLSVL.

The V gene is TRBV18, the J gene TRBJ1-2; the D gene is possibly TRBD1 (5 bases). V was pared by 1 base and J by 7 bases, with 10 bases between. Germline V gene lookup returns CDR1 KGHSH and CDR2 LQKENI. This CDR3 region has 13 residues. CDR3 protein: CASSPQAGVGYTF. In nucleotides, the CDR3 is TGTGCCAGCTCACCACAGGCGGGGGTTGGCTACACCTTC. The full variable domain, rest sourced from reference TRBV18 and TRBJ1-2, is NAGVMQNPRHLVRRRGQEARLRCSPMKGHSHVYWYRQLPEEGLKFMVYLQKENIIDESGMPKERFSAEFPKEGPSILRIQQVVRGDSAAYFCASSPQAGVGYTFGSGTRLTVV.

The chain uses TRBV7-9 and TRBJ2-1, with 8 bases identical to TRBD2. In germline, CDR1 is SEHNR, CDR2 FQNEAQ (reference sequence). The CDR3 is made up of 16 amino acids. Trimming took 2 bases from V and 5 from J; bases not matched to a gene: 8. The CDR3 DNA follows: TGTGCCAGCAGCTTAACCGGGACTAGATTCCACAATGAGCAGTTCTTC. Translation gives CASSLTGTRFHNEQFF.

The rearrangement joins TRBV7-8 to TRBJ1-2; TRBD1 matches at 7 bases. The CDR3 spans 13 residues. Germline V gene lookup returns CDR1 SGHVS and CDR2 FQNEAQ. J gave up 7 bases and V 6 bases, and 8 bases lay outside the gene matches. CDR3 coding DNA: TGTGCCAGCAGGGGGACAGATAAGTTTGGCTACACCTTC. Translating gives CASRGTDKFGYTF.

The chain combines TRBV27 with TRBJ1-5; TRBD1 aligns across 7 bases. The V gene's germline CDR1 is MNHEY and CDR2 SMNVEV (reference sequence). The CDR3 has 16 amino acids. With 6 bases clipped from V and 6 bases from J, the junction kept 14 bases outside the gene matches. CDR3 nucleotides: TGTGCCAGCAGACTTACAGGGGCTTGGAGGGTTCAGCCCCAGCATTTT. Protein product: CASRLTGAWRVQPQHF.

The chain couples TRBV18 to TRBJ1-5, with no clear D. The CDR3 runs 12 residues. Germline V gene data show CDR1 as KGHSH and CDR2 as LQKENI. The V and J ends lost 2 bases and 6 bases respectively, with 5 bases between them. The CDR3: CASSPGSQPQHF. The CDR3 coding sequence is TGTGCCAGCTCACCAGGGAGTCAGCCCCAGCATTTT.

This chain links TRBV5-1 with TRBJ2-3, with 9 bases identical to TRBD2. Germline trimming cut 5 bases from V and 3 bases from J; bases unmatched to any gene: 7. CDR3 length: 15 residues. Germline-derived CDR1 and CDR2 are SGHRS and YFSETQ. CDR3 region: CASRRLAGPTDTQYF. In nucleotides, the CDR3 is TGCGCCAGCAGAAGGCTAGCGGGGCCGACAGATACGCAGTATTTT.

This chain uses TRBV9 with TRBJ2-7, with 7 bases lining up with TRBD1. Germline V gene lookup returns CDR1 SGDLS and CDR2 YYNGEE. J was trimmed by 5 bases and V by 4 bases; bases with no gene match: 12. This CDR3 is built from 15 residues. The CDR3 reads CASSPRDSRIHEQYF. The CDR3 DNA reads TGTGCCAGCAGCCCCCGGGACAGTAGGATCCACGAGCAGTACTTC.

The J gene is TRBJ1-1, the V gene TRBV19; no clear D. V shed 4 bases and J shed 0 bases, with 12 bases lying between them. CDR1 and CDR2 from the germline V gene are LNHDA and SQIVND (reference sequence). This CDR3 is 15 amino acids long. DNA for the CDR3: TGTGCCAGTAGTACCCAAAACAGATTGAACACTGAAGCTTTCTTT. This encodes CASSTQNRLNTEAFF.

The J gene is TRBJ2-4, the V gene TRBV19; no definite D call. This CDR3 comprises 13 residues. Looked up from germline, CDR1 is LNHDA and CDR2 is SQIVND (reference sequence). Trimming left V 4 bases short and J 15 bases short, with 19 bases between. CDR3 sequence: CASSRGAEATLYF. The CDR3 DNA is TGTGCCAGTAGTAGAGGAGCAGAGGCGACGCTGTACTTC.